Sequencing of this T cell receptor beta chain was carried out in a study of T-cell memory formation after mild COVID-19. Study-wide context: TCR clusters were largely donor specific.

A note on this clonotype: Its target is not known.

Germline V lookup: CDR1 MGHRA, CDR2 YSYEKL. The V and J ends lost 5 bases and 4 bases respectively, with 20 bases between them. The CDR3 contains 16 residues. Study-wide results and caveats: Day 15 to 85 contracting clones showed balanced CD4/CD8; later expanders leaned CD4+. Mostly located in CM and EM were contracting CD4+ clones, with contracting CD8+ clones located in EMRA.

After 5'RACE with constant-segment primers, TCR alpha and TCR beta cDNA libraries carrying sample barcodes and UMIs were obtained. TCRdb used MiXCR to reprocess the 5' RACE reads, holding one entry per CDR3 protein. The sample lists under 200,000 distinct CDR3 sequences, roughly 28% occurring once. This rearrangement joins TRBV4-1 to TRBJ1-1; D remains ambiguous. This clonotype was sampled from an adult woman who had mild COVID-19 (a few samples of this study predate the infection). Cell type and time point are not known. Material for sequencing was PBMCs or a T cell subset sorted from them (not recorded which). This chain's CDR3 is CASSESMTPYFTEAFF. The CDR3 DNA is TGCGCCAGCAGCGAAAGCATGACCCCTTATTTCACTGAAGCTTTCTTT.